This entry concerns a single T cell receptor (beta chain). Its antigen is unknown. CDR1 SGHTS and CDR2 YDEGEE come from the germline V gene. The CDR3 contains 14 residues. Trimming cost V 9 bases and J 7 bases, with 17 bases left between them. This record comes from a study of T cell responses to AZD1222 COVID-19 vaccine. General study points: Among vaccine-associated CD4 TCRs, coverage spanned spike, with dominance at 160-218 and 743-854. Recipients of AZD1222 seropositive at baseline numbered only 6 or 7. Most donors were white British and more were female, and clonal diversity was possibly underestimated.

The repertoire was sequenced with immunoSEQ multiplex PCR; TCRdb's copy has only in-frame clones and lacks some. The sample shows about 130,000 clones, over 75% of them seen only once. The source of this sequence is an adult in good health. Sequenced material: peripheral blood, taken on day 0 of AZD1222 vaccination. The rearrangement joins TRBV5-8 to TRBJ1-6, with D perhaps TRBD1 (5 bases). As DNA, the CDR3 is TGTGCCAATACCCTTAGGAGGGACAATTCACCCCTCCACTTT. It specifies CANTLRRDNSPLHF.